The rows below give T cell receptor beta chains drawn from one sample of a study of blood T cell repertoires in COVID-19. The repertoire was sequenced with immunoSEQ multiplex PCR; TCRdb's copy has only in-frame clones and lacks some. The sample consists of about 120,000 clones, approximately 77% of them appearing once. The sequenced sample was peripheral blood. These receptor sequences come from a human donor in a cohort sampled during active COVID-19. The CDR3 runs from the conserved cysteine through the conserved F or W. A D gene is named only where the DNA matches it firmly. The size of a clone is reported for some rows only, either as once, few or many, or as a class for expanded clones.

j_call | clone_size | v_call | d_call | cdr3_nt | cdr3_aa
TRBJ2-7 | - | TRBV5-5 | TRBD1 | TGTGCCAGCAGCATGTACCAGGGGGCTTCCTACGAGCAGTACTTC | CASSMYQGASYEQYF
TRBJ1-4 | - | TRBV5-1 | TRBD1 | TGCGCCAGCAGCTTTGCTGGACAGGGCCCTGAAAAACTGTTTTTT | CASSFAGQGPEKLFF
TRBJ2-7 | - | TRBV11-3 | - | TGTGCCAGCAGCTTGCGGGGAGCCTACGAGCAGTACTTC | CASSLRGAYEQYF
TRBJ2-3 | - | TRBV4-2 | - | TGTGCCAGCAGCCAAGTTCGAGGGGCGGGGCGCACAGATACGCAGTATTTT | CASSQVRGAGRTDTQYF
TRBJ2-7 | - | TRBV21-1 | - | TGTGCCAGCAGCAACGGGACTAGCGGGAGGGCCCTCTGCGAGCAGTACTTC | CASSNGTSGRALCEQYF
TRBJ2-7 | - | TRBV6-5 | TRBD1 | TGTGCCAGCAGTTACTCCGACAGGGGCGAGCAGTACTTC | CASSYSDRGEQYF
TRBJ2-7 | - | TRBV12-5 | TRBD1 | TGTGCTAGTGGTTTGGTACTTGGACAGGGGGTCTCCTACGAGCAGTACTTC | CASGLVLGQGVSYEQYF
TRBJ2-7 | - | TRBV4-1 | TRBD1 | TGCGCCAGCAGCCATGGACAGGGGACAGCCTACGAGCAGTACTTC | CASSHGQGTAYEQYF
TRBJ1-5 | - | TRBV3-1/TRBV3-2 | - | TGTGCCAGCAGCCAAGACTGGGGGCCCGATCAGCCCCAGCATTTT | CASSQDWGPDQPQHF
TRBJ2-7 | - | TRBV7-2 | - | TGTGCCAGCAGCGAGGCCCGGGGGGCCGGGTACGAGCAGTACTTC | CASSEARGAGYEQYF
TRBJ1-4 | - | TRBV4-2 | - | TGTGCCAGCAGCCGCAATCCGGGCTTACACAGCGGTGAAAAACTGTTTTTT | CASSRNPGLHSGEKLFF
TRBJ2-7 | few | TRBV6-5 | TRBD1 | TGTGCCAGCAGCAACGCCCCAGGGGGCAACGAGCAGTACTTC | CASSNAPGGNEQYF
TRBJ2-7 | - | TRBV12-3/TRBV12-4 | - | TGTGCCAGCAAGGGGGGGGGCTACGAGCAGTACTTC | CASKGGGYEQYF
TRBJ1-2 | - | TRBV5-6 | - | TGTGCCAGCAGCTTGGATATCGGGGGACCTAACACCTTC | CASSLDIGGPNTF
TRBJ1-1 | - | TRBV9 | - | TGTGCCAGCAGCGTAGTCGGGGACACTGAAGCTTTCTTT | CASSVVGDTEAFF
TRBJ2-7 | - | TRBV25-1 | TRBD1 | TGTGCCAGCAGTGATGACAGGGGTTCCTACGAGCAGTACTTC | CASSDDRGSYEQYF
TRBJ2-7 | - | TRBV10-3 | TRBD1 | TGTGCCATCAGTGAGAGCTGGGGACAGGGCTACGAGCAGTACTTC | CAISESWGQGYEQYF
TRBJ2-1 | - | TRBV5-1 | TRBD2 | TGCGCCAGCAAGTTGACTAGCGGGAGGGCCAATGAGCAGTTCTTC | CASKLTSGRANEQFF
TRBJ1-5 | - | TRBV6-5 | - | TGTGCCAGCAGAACCGGGGGTAGCAATCAGCCCCAGCATTTT | CASRTGGSNQPQHF
TRBJ2-7 | once | TRBV5-4 | - | TGTGCCAGCAGCCCCCTAAGCGGCTACGAGCAGTACTTC | CASSPLSGYEQYF
TRBJ2-1 | - | TRBV6-5 | - | TGTGCCAGCAGTAGTGCAGAACCTTACAATGAGCAGTTCTTC | CASSSAEPYNEQFF
TRBJ2-2 | - | TRBV4-1 | TRBD1 | TGCGCCAGCAGCCCGGCCCGGGACAGCAACACCGGGGAGCTGTTTTTT | CASSPARDSNTGELFF
TRBJ2-7 | - | TRBV4-1 | - | TGCGCCAGCAGCCAAGAGGAGTGGGTTGCCTACGAGCAGTACTTC | CASSQEEWVAYEQYF
TRBJ1-2 | - | TRBV4-2 | - | TGTGCCAGCAGCCAACCCCCTAGGGGCGGTGGCTACACCTTC | CASSQPPRGGGYTF